A selection of T cell receptor beta chains follows, all from one sample in a study of monozygotic twins with inflammatory bowel disease. Reprocessing the 5' RACE reads, TCRdb reports a single entry for every CDR3 protein and omits DNA. Its clone listing holds 150,000 to 200,000 distinct CDR3 sequences. The sequencing sample was made of blood. These receptors originate from a human donor with ulcerative colitis or Crohn's disease, or a healthy co-twin of an affected twin (not recorded which). The CDR3 runs from the conserved cysteine through the conserved F or W. The order of the fields is J gene, V gene, CDR3 protein.

>TRBJ2-5|TRBV6-5
CASSYYGQGGGETQYF
>TRBJ1-4|TRBV11-1
CASSLRTGRLFF
>TRBJ1-3|TRBV4-2
CASSQVGSGGPGNTIYF
>TRBJ2-1|TRBV6-1
CASSLQVNFPYNEQFF
>TRBJ1-1|TRBV29-1
CSVADPNRGRRNTEAFF
>TRBJ1-1|TRBV5-1
CASRTTGRNTEAFF
>TRBJ2-5|TRBV6-6
CASSRQGRRETQYF
>TRBJ2-2|TRBV11-2
CASPRGENTGELFF
>TRBJ2-3|TRBV20-1
CSARDLGRVDTQYF
>TRBJ2-1|TRBV24-1
CATSRAGANNEQFF
>TRBJ2-2|TRBV7-9
CASSSGTTPVGELFF
>TRBJ1-5|TRBV20-1
CSARERGRGSQPQHF
>TRBJ2-1|TRBV28
CASRRLAGAHNEQFF
>TRBJ2-1|TRBV29-1
CSVGALAGVNEQFF
>TRBJ2-5|TRBV12-3/TRBV12-4
CASSFATSHQETQYF
>TRBJ2-7|TRBV7-6
CASSLVKGTGYEQYF
>TRBJ1-5|TRBV11-1
CASQLLSPGQAENQPQHF
>TRBJ2-2|TRBV30
CAWSPTQWTKNTGELFF
>TRBJ1-4|TRBV13
CASSLERQGGEKLFF
>TRBJ1-4|TRBV20-1
CSARETGEAEKLFF
>TRBJ2-7|TRBV5-1
CASSQPRAGRVEQYF
>TRBJ2-3|TRBV5-1
CASSGTGTSGHSTDTQYF
>TRBJ1-5|TRBV6-2/TRBV6-3
CASSYPRSNLNQPQHF
>TRBJ1-1|TRBV5-1
CASLKGQGAGGTEAFF
>TRBJ2-7|TRBV6-5
CASSLNSDWSTEQYF
>TRBJ2-4|TRBV25-1
CASIGPGPNIQYF
>TRBJ2-6|TRBV28
CASSLRPGLFRSGANVLTF
>TRBJ1-4|TRBV7-3
CASSILRGQKLFF
>TRBJ2-7|TRBV5-1
CASSPSSGSVDEQYF
>TRBJ2-3|TRBV5-4
CASSRGQGPGTDTQYF
>TRBJ2-3|TRBV14
CASSEEEADTQYF
>TRBJ1-4|TRBV5-1
CASSLQGPPEEKLFF
>TRBJ2-7|TRBV12-3/TRBV12-4
CASSLLVLGGSLYEQYF
>TRBJ1-5|TRBV5-5
CASSQDRGLVQPQHF
>TRBJ2-1|TRBV4-1
CASSQDGWGAGFF
>TRBJ2-3|TRBV20-1
CSARTSGRASGTDTQYF
>TRBJ2-3|TRBV5-1
CATGFGTDTQYF
>TRBJ2-7|TRBV20-1
CSAINRGAPSGRSYELYF
>TRBJ2-1|TRBV28
CAIHSTRPLNEQFF
>TRBJ2-1|TRBV5-6
CASSFAPGLNSYNEQFF
>TRBJ1-1|TRBV7-8
CASSLVRIGQGAGNTEAFF
>TRBJ2-3|TRBV20-1
CSADASSSTDTQYF
>TRBJ2-1|TRBV5-4
CASSSYGTSGRSSYNEQFF
>TRBJ2-5|TRBV12-3/TRBV12-4
CASTPGSYQETQYF
>TRBJ2-1|TRBV7-8
CASTESGRALNEQFF
>TRBJ2-7|TRBV6-2/TRBV6-3
CASSYTTVVAYEQYF
>TRBJ1-1|TRBV5-1
CASSLEGPPRQGGVNTEAFF
>TRBJ2-7|TRBV6-1
CASSPGQGIPYEQYF